This T cell receptor beta chain was recovered during a study of graft-versus-host responses after intestinal transplantation. At the level of the study: Induction using anti-thymocyte globulin, followed by tacrolimus and steroids for two to three years, was given to all recipients.

Points from the study as a whole: Across patients carrying graft-donor T cell macrochimerism, allografts held high graft-versus-host to host-versus-graft clonal ratios. Present in recipient marrow, GvH clones included some that appeared first in ileum or blood. HvG clone declines early post-transplant were associated with peak circulating GvH levels.

Sequenced by immunoSEQ multiplex PCR; TCRdb stores in-frame clones only, minus some. The repertoire holds roughly 19,000 clones, with approximately 70% as singletons. In regard to this clone: The antigen is undetermined.

Investigators treated the graft tissue so that it released intraepithelial and lamina propria lymphocytes. Sequences were derived from ileum tissue, sampled around 20 days after intestinal transplant. This clonotype was obtained from a human patient who received an intestinal transplant, so some T cells may come from the graft donor.

The CDR3 spells CASTGPYNSPLHF. In DNA form, the CDR3 reads TGTGCCAGCACAGGGCCCTATAATTCACCCCTCCACTTT. The chain uses TRBV28 and TRBJ1-6; D may be TRBD1 (5 bases). Germline V CDR1 and CDR2: MDHEN, SYDVKM. V lost 7 bases and J 2 bases, leaving 6 bases between the germline ends. This CDR3 has 13 amino acids.